The 10 T cell receptor beta chains below come from one sample, sequenced in a study of Graves' ophthalmopathy and Graves' hyperthyroidism. Amplified TCR beta CDR3 regions were obtained using RNA transcripts as template. A first-round RT-PCR used HTBI primers, followed by a second-round multiplex PCR. TCRdb processed the multiplex PCR reads anew with MiXCR; each CDR3 protein has one entry. The data contain 400,000 or so distinct CDR3 sequences, over 15% of them singletons. Sequencing input: peripheral blood. Receptors were obtained from a young woman with stable Graves' hyperthyroidism.

This clonotype has ten or more counts. For the CDR3, the DNA is TGCGCCAGCAGCCAAGGGACAGGGCTGGTCTATGGCTACACCTTC. It yields the protein CASSQGTGLVYGYTF. The chain employs TRBV4-1 and TRBJ1-2, with 8 bases identical to TRBD1. V lost 1 base, J lost 4 bases, and 5 bases stayed unmatched. This CDR3 region has 15 residues. Germline values: CDR1 MGHRA, CDR2 YSYEKL.

Many counts were recorded for this clonotype. The chain links TRBV5-1 to TRBJ1-1, with TRBD1 matching 7 bases. This CDR3 has 16 amino acids. The trim removed 0 bases at V and 5 bases at J, leaving 10 bases unmatched. The V gene's germline CDR1 is SGHRS and CDR2 YFSETQ. The DNA of the CDR3 is TGCGCCAGCAGCTTGGGGACAGGATTAGGAGGGACTGAAGCTTTCTTT. This encodes CASSLGTGLGGTEAFF.

This clonotype was recorded many times. V usage is TRBV12-3 or TRBV12-4 and J usage is TRBJ1-2; D remains ambiguous. This CDR3 comprises 15 residues. With 1 base removed from V and 3 bases from J, the gap between germline ends came to 12 bases. The CDR3: CASSLGAPPDYGYTF. CDR3 DNA sequence: TGTGCCAGCAGTTTAGGAGCCCCCCCTGACTATGGCTACACCTTC.

There are many counts of this clonotype. The chain links TRBV29-1 to TRBJ2-5, with D maybe TRBD1 (6 bases). Germline values: CDR1 SQVTM, CDR2 ANQGSEA. This CDR3 has 12 amino acids. V was cut by 7 bases and J by 5 bases, with 14 bases left in between. The DNA for the CDR3 is TGCAGCGCTATTCCAACAGGGGAGACCCAGTACTTC. Translated, it gives CSAIPTGETQYF.

This clonotype was counted many times. This chain joins TRBV11-1 and TRBJ2-7; D is possibly TRBD1 or TRBD2 (5 bases each). The germline V gene has CDR1 SGHAT and CDR2 FQDESV (reference sequence). The V gene lost 7 bases and the J gene lost 0 bases, with 16 bases spanning the gap. There are 15 residues in the CDR3. CDR3 residues: CASTLSGTASYEQYF. CDR3 in DNA: TGTGCCAGCACTCTTTCGGGGACGGCCTCCTACGAGCAGTACTTC.

The sample holds many counts of this clonotype. The V and J genes are TRBV6-2 or TRBV6-3 and TRBJ2-7; possibly TRBD2 for D (6 bases). The germline V and J ends were trimmed by 6 bases and 0 bases, with 12 bases remaining between them. CDR1 is MNHEY, CDR2 SVGEGT, per germline. The CDR3 is made up of 14 amino acids. The CDR3, as DNA: TGTGCCAGCAGGGGACCGGGAGTCTCCTACGAGCAGTACTTC. Residues: CASRGPGVSYEQYF.

This clonotype was found many times. The rearrangement joins TRBV20-1 to TRBJ1-6; 10 bases are shared with TRBD1. The CDR3 consists of 14 residues. Unmatched junction bases numbered 9, after V lost 6 bases and J lost 10 bases. Germline V CDR1 and CDR2: DFQATT, SNEGSKA (reference sequence). CDR3 in amino acids: CSASRQGALSPLHF. The CDR3 DNA follows: TGCAGTGCCTCCCGACAGGGGGCTTTATCACCCCTCCACTTT.

In this sample, this clonotype turned up many times. V gene TRBV15 combines with J gene TRBJ1-5; D is unresolved. Germline assignment: CDR1 LNHNV and CDR2 YYDKDF (reference sequence). V dropped 3 bases and J dropped 4 bases, with 4 bases sitting between them. The CDR3 runs to 12 residues. The CDR3 region has the DNA TGTGCCACCAGCAGGGAGAATCAGCCCCAGCATTTT. Protein: CATSRENQPQHF.

In its sample, this clonotype was seen many times. The V gene is TRBV6-1, the J gene TRBJ1-1, with D tentatively TRBD1 (6 bases). Germline assignment: CDR1 MNHNS and CDR2 SASEGT. Between the trimmed V and J ends, which lost 2 bases and 11 bases, there was a span of 18 bases. CDR3 length: 14 amino acids. This CDR3 is CASSESQRGTLAFF. CDR3 bases: TGTGCCAGCAGTGAATCACAGAGGGGGACGTTGGCTTTCTTT.

This clonotype was recorded many times. The chain links TRBV12-3 or TRBV12-4 to TRBJ1-2, with a possible D match to TRBD1 (5 bases). V lost 1 base, J lost 6 bases, and 15 bases lay in between. The CDR3 has 15 amino acids. The DNA for the CDR3 is TGTGCCAGCAGTTTAGTTAGGGCGGGGGGTAATGGCTACACCTTC. Encoded protein: CASSLVRAGGNGYTF.